This TCR beta chain was sequenced during a study of blood T cells in healthy people across ages. The study, taken as a whole, reports: In these data, TCR beta diversity tracked strongly with naive T cell percentage. Long-lived donors carried more naive CD4+ cells and greater diversity than aged donors.

Together with a sample-barcoded 5' primer, a J-beta primer mix was included in a second PCR lasting about 7 to 12 cycles. Each CDR3 protein is one row after TCRdb ran MiXCR on the 5' RACE reads. The table includes 600,000 to 1,000,000 distinct CDR3 sequences, 25% detected once. CDR3 length equals 13 residues. V was shortened by 10 bases and J by 7 bases, with 17 bases between the two germline ends. In germline, CDR1 is MNHNS, CDR2 SASEGT. This clonotype was seen many times. The antigen remains unidentified. The same sample was also studied in work on T cells of mothers and their children. Per that paper: The entire RNA extract went into cDNA synthesis at 1.5 ug per 15 ul.

The receptor was derived from a boy aged 5-17 years in good health. This chain connects TRBV6-1 to TRBJ2-1; D may correspond to TRBD1 or TRBD2 (6 bases each). Input material: blood. CDR3 region: CATEDGGRNEQFF. The CDR3 DNA reads TGTGCCACCGAGGATGGGGGGCGGAATGAGCAGTTCTTC.